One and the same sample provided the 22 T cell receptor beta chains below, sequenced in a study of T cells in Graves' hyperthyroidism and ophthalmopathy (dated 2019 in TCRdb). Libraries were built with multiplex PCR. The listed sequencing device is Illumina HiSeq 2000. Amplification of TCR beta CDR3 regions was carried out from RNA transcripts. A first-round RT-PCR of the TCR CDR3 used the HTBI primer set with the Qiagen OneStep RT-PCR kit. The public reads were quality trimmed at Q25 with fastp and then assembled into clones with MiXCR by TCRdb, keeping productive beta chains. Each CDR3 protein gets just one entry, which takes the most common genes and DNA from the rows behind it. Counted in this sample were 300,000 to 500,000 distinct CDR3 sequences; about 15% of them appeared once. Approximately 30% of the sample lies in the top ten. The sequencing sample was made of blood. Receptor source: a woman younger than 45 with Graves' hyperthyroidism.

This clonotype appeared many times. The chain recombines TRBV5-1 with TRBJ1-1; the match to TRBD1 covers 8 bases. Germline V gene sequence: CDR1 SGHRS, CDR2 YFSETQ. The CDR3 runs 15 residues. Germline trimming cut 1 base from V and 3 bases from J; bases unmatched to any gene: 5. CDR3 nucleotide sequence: TGCGCCAGCAGCTTGTGGACAGGGTGGGACACTGAAGCTTTCTTT. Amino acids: CASSLWTGWDTEAFF.

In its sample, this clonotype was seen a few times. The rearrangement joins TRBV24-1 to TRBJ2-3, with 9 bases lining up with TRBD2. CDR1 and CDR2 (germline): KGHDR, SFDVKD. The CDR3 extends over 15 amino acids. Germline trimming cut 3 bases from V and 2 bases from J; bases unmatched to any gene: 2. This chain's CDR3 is CATSDLAGHTDTQYF. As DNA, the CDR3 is TGTGCCACCAGTGATCTAGCGGGACACACAGATACGCAGTATTTT.

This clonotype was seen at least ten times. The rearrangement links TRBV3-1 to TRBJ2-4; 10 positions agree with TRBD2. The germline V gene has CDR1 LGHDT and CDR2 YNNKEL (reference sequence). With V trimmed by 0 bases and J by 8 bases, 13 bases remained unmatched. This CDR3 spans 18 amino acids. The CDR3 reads CASSQDRVGASGSYIQYF. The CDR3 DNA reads TGTGCCAGCAGCCAAGATAGGGTCGGTGCTAGCGGGAGCTACATTCAGTACTTC.

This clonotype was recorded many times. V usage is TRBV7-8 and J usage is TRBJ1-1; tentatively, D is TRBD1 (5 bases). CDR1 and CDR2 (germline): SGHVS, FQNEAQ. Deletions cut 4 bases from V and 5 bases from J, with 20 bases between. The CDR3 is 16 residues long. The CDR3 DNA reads TGTGCCAGCAGCTCCCCCGGGACGGGACGGGGGACTGAAGCTTTCTTT. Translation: CASSSPGTGRGTEAFF.

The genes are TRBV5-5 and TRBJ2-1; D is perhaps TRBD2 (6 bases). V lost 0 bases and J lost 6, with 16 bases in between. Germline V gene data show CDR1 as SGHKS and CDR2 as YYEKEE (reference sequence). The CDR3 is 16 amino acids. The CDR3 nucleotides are TGTGCCAGCAGCTTGGGCATGGAGGGAAAGGGCAATGAGCAGTTCTTC. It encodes CASSLGMEGKGNEQFF.

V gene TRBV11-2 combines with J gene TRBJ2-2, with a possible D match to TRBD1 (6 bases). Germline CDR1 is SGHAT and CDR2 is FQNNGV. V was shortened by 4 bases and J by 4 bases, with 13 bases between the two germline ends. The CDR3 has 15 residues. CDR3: CASSYTGSGTGELFF. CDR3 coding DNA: TGTGCCAGCAGCTACACAGGGTCGGGCACCGGGGAGCTGTTTTTT.

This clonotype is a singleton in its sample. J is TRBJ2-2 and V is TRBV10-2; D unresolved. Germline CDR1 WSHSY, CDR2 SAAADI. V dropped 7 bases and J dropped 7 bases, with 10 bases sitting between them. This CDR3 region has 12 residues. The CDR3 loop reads CASTGFGGELFF. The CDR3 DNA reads TGCGCCAGCACTGGGTTCGGCGGGGAGCTGTTTTTT.

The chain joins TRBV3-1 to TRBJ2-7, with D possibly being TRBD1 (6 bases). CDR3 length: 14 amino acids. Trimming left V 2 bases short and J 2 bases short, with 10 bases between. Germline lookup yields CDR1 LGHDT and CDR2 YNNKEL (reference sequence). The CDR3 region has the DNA TGTGCCAGCAGCCAATTTCAGGGGACCTACGAGCAGTACTTC. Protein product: CASSQFQGTYEQYF.

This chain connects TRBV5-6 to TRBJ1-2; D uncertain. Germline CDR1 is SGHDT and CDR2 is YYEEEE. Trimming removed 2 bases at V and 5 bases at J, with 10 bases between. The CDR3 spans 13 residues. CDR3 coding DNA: TGTGCCAGCAGCTTAGTCCCCGAGTATGGCTACACCTTC. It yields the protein CASSLVPEYGYTF.

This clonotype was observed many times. For the CDR3, the DNA is TGTGCCAGCAGTTTAAGTCCACGTGGTAGTGAGCAGTTCTTC. Translating gives CASSLSPRGSEQFF. The V and J genes are TRBV28 and TRBJ2-1; D gene uncertain. The CDR3 sequence is 14 residues long. In germline, CDR1 is MDHEN, CDR2 SYDVKM. Deletions cut 2 bases from V and 9 bases from J, with 14 bases between.

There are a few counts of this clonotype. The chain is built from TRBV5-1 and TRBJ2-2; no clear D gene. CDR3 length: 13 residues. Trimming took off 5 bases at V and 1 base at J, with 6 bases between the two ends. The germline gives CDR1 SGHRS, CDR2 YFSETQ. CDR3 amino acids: CASRWRNTGELFF. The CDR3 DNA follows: TGCGCCAGCAGATGGCGGAACACCGGGGAGCTGTTTTTT.

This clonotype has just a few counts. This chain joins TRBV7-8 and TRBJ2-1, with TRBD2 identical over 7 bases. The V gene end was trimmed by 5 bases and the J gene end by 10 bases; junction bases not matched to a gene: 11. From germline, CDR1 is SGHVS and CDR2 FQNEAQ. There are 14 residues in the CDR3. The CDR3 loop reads CASSPRASGDEQFF. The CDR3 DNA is TGTGCCAGCAGCCCCCGGGCTAGCGGAGACGAGCAGTTCTTC. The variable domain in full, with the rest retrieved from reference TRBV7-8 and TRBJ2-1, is GAGVSQSPRYKVAKRGQDVALRCDPISGHVSLFWYQQALGQGPEFLTYFQNEAQLDKSGLPSDRFFAERPEGSVSTLKIQRTQQEDSAVYLCASSPRASGDEQFFGPGTRLTVL.

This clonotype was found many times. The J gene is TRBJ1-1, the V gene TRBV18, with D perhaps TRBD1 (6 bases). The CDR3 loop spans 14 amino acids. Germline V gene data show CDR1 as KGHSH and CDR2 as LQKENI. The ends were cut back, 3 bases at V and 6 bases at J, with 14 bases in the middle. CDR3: CASSPSGTSPEAFF. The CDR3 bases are TGTGCCAGCTCACCCTCCGGGACATCTCCTGAAGCTTTCTTT.

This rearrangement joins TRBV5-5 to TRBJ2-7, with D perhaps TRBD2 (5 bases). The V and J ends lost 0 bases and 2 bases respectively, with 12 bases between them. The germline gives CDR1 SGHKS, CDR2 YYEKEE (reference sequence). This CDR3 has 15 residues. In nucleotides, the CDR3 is TGTGCCAGCAGCTTGGGACGGGATTCTACCTACGAGCAGTACTTC. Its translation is CASSLGRDSTYEQYF.

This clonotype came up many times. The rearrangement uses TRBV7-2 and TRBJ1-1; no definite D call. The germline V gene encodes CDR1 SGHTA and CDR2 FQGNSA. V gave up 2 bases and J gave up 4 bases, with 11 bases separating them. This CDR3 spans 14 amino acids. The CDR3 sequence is CASSLSTYLTEAFF. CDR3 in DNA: TGTGCCAGCAGCTTATCGACCTATCTCACTGAAGCTTTCTTT.

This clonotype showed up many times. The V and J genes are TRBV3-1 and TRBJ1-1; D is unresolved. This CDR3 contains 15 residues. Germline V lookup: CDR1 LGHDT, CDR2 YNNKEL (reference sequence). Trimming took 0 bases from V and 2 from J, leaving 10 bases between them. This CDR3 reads CASSQEGSVNTEAFF. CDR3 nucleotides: TGTGCCAGCAGCCAAGAGGGGTCGGTTAACACTGAAGCTTTCTTT.

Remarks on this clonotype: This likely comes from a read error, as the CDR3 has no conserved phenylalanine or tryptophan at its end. CDR3 nucleotide sequence: TGTGCCAGTAGTTCGTACAAGACGGAGACCCAGTACCTC. Protein sequence: CASSSYKTETQYL. The rearrangement joins TRBV19 to TRBJ2-5; D unclear. Per germline, CDR1 LNHDA and CDR2 SQIVND (reference sequence). V lost 5 bases and J 5 bases, leaving 12 bases between the germline ends. The CDR3 consists of 13 residues.

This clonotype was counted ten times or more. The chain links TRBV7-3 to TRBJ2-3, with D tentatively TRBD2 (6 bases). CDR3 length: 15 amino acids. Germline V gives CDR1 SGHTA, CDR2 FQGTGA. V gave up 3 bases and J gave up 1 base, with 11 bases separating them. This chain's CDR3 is CASSLTGSRTDTQYF. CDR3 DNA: TGTGCCAGCAGCTTGACCGGGAGCCGCACAGATACGCAGTATTTT.

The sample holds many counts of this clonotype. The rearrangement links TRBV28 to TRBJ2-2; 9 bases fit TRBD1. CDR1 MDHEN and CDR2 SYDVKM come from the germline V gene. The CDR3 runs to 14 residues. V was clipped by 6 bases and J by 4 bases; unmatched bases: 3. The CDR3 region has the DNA TGTGCCAGCAGATCGACAGGGGGCACCGGGGAGCTGTTTTTT. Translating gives CASRSTGGTGELFF.

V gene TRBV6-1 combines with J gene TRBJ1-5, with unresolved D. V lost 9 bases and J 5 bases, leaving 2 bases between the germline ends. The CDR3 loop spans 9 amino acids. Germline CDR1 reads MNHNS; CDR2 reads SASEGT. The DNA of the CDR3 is TGTGCCAGTCATCAGCCCCAGCATTTT. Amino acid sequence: CASHQPQHF.

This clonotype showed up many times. In DNA, the CDR3 is TGTGCCACCTGTACTTTGGACGAGCAGTACTTC. Encoded protein: CATCTLDEQYF. J is TRBJ2-7 and V is TRBV28; D unclear. The germline gives CDR1 MDHEN, CDR2 SYDVKM. V shed 10 bases and J shed 5 bases, with 12 bases lying between them. The CDR3 covers 11 residues. Full variable domain (remainder filled in from reference TRBV28 and TRBJ2-7): DVKVTQSSRYLVKRTGEKVFLECVQDMDHENMFWYRQDPGLGLRLIYFSYDVKMKEKGDIPEGYSVSREKKERFSLILESASTNQTSMYLCATCTLDEQYFGPGTRLTVT.

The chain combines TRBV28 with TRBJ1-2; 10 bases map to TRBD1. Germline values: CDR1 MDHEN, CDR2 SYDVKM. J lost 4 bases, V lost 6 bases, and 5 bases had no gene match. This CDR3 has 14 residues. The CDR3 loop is CASSAWDRGYGYTF. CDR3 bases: TGTGCCAGCAGCGCTTGGGACAGGGGCTATGGCTACACCTTC.